This TCR beta chain was identified during a study of blood T cells in healthy people across ages. The CDR3 totals 13 residues. Germline lookup yields CDR1 MNHEY and CDR2 SMNVEV (reference sequence). Trimming removed 8 bases from V and 3 bases from J, with 14 bases in between. Then a second PCR, running roughly 7 to 11 cycles, was carried out with a sample-barcoded 5' primer and a J-beta primer mix. TCRdb redid the calling of the 5' RACE reads with MiXCR, one entry per CDR3 protein. Among some 710,000 distinct CDR3 sequences listed, about half were seen once. Notes on the study in general: PBMCs left unsorted prevented a conclusive naive versus antigen-experienced comparison.

In regard to this clonotype: Its cognate antigen is unknown.

The receptor was isolated from a man at least 80 years old in good health. The V gene is TRBV27, the J gene TRBJ2-7, with a tentative D call TRBD1 (6 bases). The sample taken for sequencing was blood. The CDR3 DNA reads as TGTGCCAGCGGTCAGACAGGCTACTACGAGCAGTACTTC. Translated, it gives CASGQTGYYEQYF.